A single T cell receptor (beta chain) is shown here with its context. The antigen remains unidentified. This sample is part of a study of early stage breast cancer tumors. Study context: The ER+/PR+/HER2- tumors included 7 or 8 ductal and a few lobular carcinomas. Findings and limits, study-wide: Tumors had about 2.3-fold higher T cell density than normal breast. Chain pairing and CD4, CD8 or FOXP3 expression were not captured. Most shared enriched TCRB sequences were commonly generated ones.

Assay: immunoSEQ multiplex PCR; the TCRdb copy retains only in-frame clones and omits some. Among about 72,000 clones, approximately 79% were seen once, and the ten largest hold approximately 3.7%. This CDR3 is 13 amino acids long. Trimming pared 4 bases from V and 4 bases from J, leaving 8 bases between. From germline, CDR1 is ENHRY and CDR2 SYGVKD. Sequences were obtained from blood. The chain combines TRBV10-3 with TRBJ1-5; TRBD1 is a possible D gene (5 bases). The TCR originated in a person between 55 and 69 years old with breast cancer. In DNA form, the CDR3 reads TGTGCCATCAGTGGGGACGGGAATCAGCCCCAGCATTTT. This codes for CAISGDGNQPQHF.